Presented here are 14 T cell receptor beta chains from one specimen sequenced in a study of T-cell reconstitution after alpha-beta-depleted transplantation in children. Library preparation (for TCRbeta) was performed with unique molecular identifiers. TCRdb re-analysed the PCR reads in MiXCR, keeping a single row per CDR3 protein. The table records hundreds of thousands of distinct CDR3 sequences, roughly 13% of them present only once. The material sequenced was PBMCs, mostly from graft donor cells, taken 360 days after TCRalphabeta/CD19-depleted stem cell transplant. These receptors all come from a male patient aged 10 to 17 who had a stem cell transplant for acute myeloid leukemia, so the T cells may come from the graft donor.

This clonotype was seen a few times. The chain links TRBV5-1 to TRBJ1-4; no definite D call. V lost 4 bases, J lost 0 bases, and 10 bases lay in between. The CDR3 is made up of 15 amino acids. CDR1 and CDR2 from the germline V gene are SGHRS and YFSETQ. CDR3 coding DNA: TGCGCCAGCAGCATAGGGCGGTCAACTAATGAAAAACTGTTTTTT. This encodes CASSIGRSTNEKLFF.

This clonotype was detected only a few times. The chain uses TRBV20-1 and TRBJ2-5, with 13 bases fitting TRBD2. This CDR3 contains 16 residues. CDR1 is DFQATT, CDR2 SNEGSKA, per germline (reference sequence). V lost 3 bases and J lost 5; bases outside the gene matches: 9. DNA for the CDR3: TGCAGTGCTAGCTCCCGGACTAGCGGGAGTTGGGAGACCCAGTACTTC. Translation gives CSASSRTSGSWETQYF.

This clonotype has ten or more counts. The V call is TRBV20-1, the J call TRBJ2-7, with a tentative D call TRBD1 (6 bases). The V gene's germline CDR1 is DFQATT and CDR2 SNEGSKA (reference sequence). This CDR3 has 13 amino acids. Deletions cut 6 bases from V and 0 bases from J, with 12 bases between. This CDR3 reads CSAGQLSSYEQYF. CDR3 DNA: TGCAGTGCCGGACAGCTAAGCTCCTACGAGCAGTACTTC.

The genes are TRBV28 and TRBJ1-2, with D hard to call. V was trimmed by 1 base and J by 5 bases, leaving 11 bases between them. Germline CDR1 MDHEN, CDR2 SYDVKM. The CDR3 totals 14 residues. The CDR3 reads CASSLSRNIYGYTF. The CDR3 DNA sequence: TGTGCCAGCAGTTTATCCAGGAACATTTATGGCTACACCTTC.

This chain uses TRBV18 with TRBJ2-3; D remains ambiguous. Germline-derived CDR1 and CDR2 are KGHSH and LQKENI. The CDR3 spans 12 residues. V dropped 8 bases and J dropped 0 bases, with 6 bases sitting between them. Written as DNA, the CDR3 is TGTGCCAGCCTCATCAGCACAGATACGCAGTATTTT. Its protein product is CASLISTDTQYF. Based on the CDR3 plus reference TRBV18 and TRBJ2-3, the full variable domain is NAGVMQNPRHLVRRRGQEARLRCSPMKGHSHVYWYRQLPEEGLKFMVYLQKENIIDESGMPKERFSAEFPKEGPSILRIQQVVRGDSAAYFCASLISTDTQYFGPGTRLTVL.

This clonotype was detected many times. V gene TRBV20-1 combines with J gene TRBJ2-1; D is unclear. The CDR3 length is 16 residues. From germline, CDR1 is DFQATT and CDR2 SNEGSKA (reference sequence). V was pared by 1 base and J by 4 bases, with 17 bases between. The CDR3 DNA sequence: TGCAGTGCTAGAGGGAGCCGGGTCACCTCTTACAATGAGCAGTTCTTC. Protein product: CSARGSRVTSYNEQFF.

About this clonotype itself: A much larger clone sits a single nucleotide away, making a read error possible. The gene calls are TRBV19 and TRBJ2-1; D might be TRBD1 (5 bases). CDR1 LNHDA and CDR2 SQIVND come from the germline V gene (reference sequence). V shed 2 bases and J shed 0 bases, with 5 bases lying between them. This CDR3 is 14 amino acids long. The CDR3 nucleotides read TGTGCCAGTAGTATACAGGGCTCCTACAATGAGCAGTTCTTC. This gives the protein CASSIQGSYNEQFF.

This clonotype was found many times. V and J are TRBV3-1 and TRBJ2-1, with 9 nucleotides matching TRBD1. The V segment lost 4 bases and the J segment 10 bases; nucleotides outside the gene matches: 11. Germline V gene data show CDR1 as LGHDT and CDR2 as YNNKEL (reference sequence). This CDR3 region has 15 residues. The CDR3 sequence: CASSPIFRDRVEQFF. The CDR3, as DNA: TGTGCCAGCAGCCCTATATTCCGGGACAGGGTCGAGCAGTTCTTC.

The chain carries TRBV2 and TRBJ2-5; 9 nucleotides align to TRBD2. The CDR3 has 17 residues. Germline trimming cut 0 bases from V and 4 bases from J; bases unmatched to any gene: 9. Germline assignment: CDR1 SNHLY and CDR2 FYNNEI. Here the CDR3 reads CASSEAVGGRARETQYF. The CDR3 DNA sequence: TGTGCCAGCAGTGAAGCGGTTGGCGGGAGGGCCAGAGAGACCCAGTACTTC. Full variable domain (rest looked up from reference TRBV2 and TRBJ2-5): EPEVTQTPSHQVTQMGQEVILRCVPISNHLYFYWYRQILGQKVEFLVSFYNNEISEKSEIFDDQFSVERPDGSNFTLKIRSTKLEDSAMYFCASSEAVGGRARETQYFGPGTRLLVL.

This clonotype has ten or more counts. This chain links TRBV28 with TRBJ2-7; 8 bases fit TRBD1. The CDR3 is made up of 14 amino acids. Germline lookup yields CDR1 MDHEN and CDR2 SYDVKM. The trim removed 8 bases at V and 0 bases at J, leaving 6 bases unmatched. CDR3 in DNA: TGTGCCAGCCGGAGACAGGGGTTCTCCTACGAGCAGTACTTC. It translates to CASRRQGFSYEQYF.

The table lists this clonotype with many counts. The chain uses TRBV7-3 and TRBJ1-1; the D is unclear. Germline CDR1 is SGHTA and CDR2 is FQGTGA. V was shortened by 0 bases and J by 0 bases, with 5 bases between the two germline ends. The CDR3 has 14 residues. The CDR3 loop is CASSLTGLNTEAFF. CDR3 in DNA: TGTGCCAGCAGCTTAACAGGATTGAACACTGAAGCTTTCTTT.

This clonotype appeared a few times. V is TRBV28 and J is TRBJ2-5; TRBD1 agrees at 8 bases. CDR1 is MDHEN, CDR2 SYDVKM, per germline. This CDR3 contains 15 residues. The trim removed 3 bases at V and 3 bases at J, leaving 6 bases unmatched. CDR3 sequence reads: CASSFPRTGKETQYF. DNA of the CDR3: TGTGCCAGCAGTTTCCCCCGGACAGGGAAAGAGACCCAGTACTTC.

The gene calls are TRBV6-5 and TRBJ2-3; 9 nucleotides agree with TRBD2. After removal of 0 bases from V and 4 bases from J, the junction contained 8 bases not matched to a gene. The V gene's germline CDR1 is MNHEY and CDR2 SVGAGI. This CDR3 region has 17 residues. CDR3 amino acids: CASSYSEAGGGADTQYF. In DNA form, the CDR3 reads TGTGCCAGCAGTTACTCGGAAGCGGGAGGAGGGGCAGATACGCAGTATTTT.

This chain links TRBV5-1 with TRBJ1-1; D may be TRBD1 (6 bases). CDR3 length: 15 amino acids. Between the trimmed V and J ends, which lost 4 bases and 4 bases, there was a span of 17 bases. Germline loops: CDR1 SGHRS, CDR2 YFSETQ. The CDR3 DNA follows: TGCGCCAGCAGCCTGAAACAGGGTCTCGGCACTGAAGCTTTCTTT. Translation gives CASSLKQGLGTEAFF.